This is a list of T cell receptor beta chains from one sample in a study of cytomegalovirus exposure and HLA in healthy donors. Here immunoSEQ multiplex PCR was the method, and the copy in TCRdb shows in-frame clones only, minus some. The sample contains roughly 99,000 clones, about 74% of which appear only once. Sequencing used PBMCs. All receptors derive from a male donor in good health and CMV-seronegative. The CDR3 runs from the conserved cysteine through the conserved F or W. Each record gives: V gene, D gene, clone size, J gene, CDR3 DNA, CDR3 protein. D genes are given only for firm matches. Rows may omit the clone size; those that give it use once, few, many or a size class.

V gene: TRBV6-1; D gene: TRBD1; clone size: -; J gene: TRBJ2-7; CDR3 DNA: TGTGCCAGCACCGATCCAGGGGGCTACGAGCAGTACTTC; CDR3 protein: CASTDPGGYEQYF
V gene: TRBV6-5; D gene: TRBD2; clone size: -; J gene: TRBJ2-1; CDR3 DNA: TGTGCCAGCACTCCGGGACTAGCTGTTAATGAGCAGTTCTTC; CDR3 protein: CASTPGLAVNEQFF
V gene: TRBV6-5; D gene: -; clone size: -; J gene: TRBJ1-2; CDR3 DNA: TGTGCCAGCAGTTACCGTCGGGGATCAGAAGATGGCTACACCTTC; CDR3 protein: CASSYRRGSEDGYTF
V gene: TRBV6-6; D gene: -; clone size: few; J gene: TRBJ1-2; CDR3 DNA: TGTGCCAGCAGTCCCGGGGCTAACTATGGCTACACCTTC; CDR3 protein: CASSPGANYGYTF
V gene: TRBV18; D gene: -; clone size: -; J gene: TRBJ2-3; CDR3 DNA: TGTGCCAGCTCACCGGGGGGAGGCACAGATACGCAGTATTTT; CDR3 protein: CASSPGGGTDTQYF
V gene: TRBV27; D gene: -; clone size: -; J gene: TRBJ2-7; CDR3 DNA: TGTGCCAGCAGCTCGGGTCAGGGGACCTACGAGCAGTACTTC; CDR3 protein: CASSSGQGTYEQYF
V gene: TRBV29-1; D gene: -; clone size: -; J gene: TRBJ1-2; CDR3 DNA: TGCAGCGTTGGACAAGACTATGGCTACACCTTC; CDR3 protein: CSVGQDYGYTF
V gene: TRBV28; D gene: -; clone size: -; J gene: TRBJ1-2; CDR3 DNA: TGTGCCAGCAGGAAACAGGGATCTGAGAGCAGTGGCTACACCTTC; CDR3 protein: CASRKQGSESSGYTF
V gene: TRBV14; D gene: -; clone size: -; J gene: TRBJ2-3; CDR3 DNA: TGTGCCAGCAGCGGAGGAGGTACGCAGTATTTT; CDR3 protein: CASSGGGTQYF
V gene: TRBV13; D gene: TRBD1; clone size: -; J gene: TRBJ1-5; CDR3 DNA: TGTGCCAGCAGCTTAGGACAGGGGAATCAGCCCCAGCATTTT; CDR3 protein: CASSLGQGNQPQHF
V gene: TRBV25-1; D gene: -; clone size: -; J gene: TRBJ2-5; CDR3 DNA: TGTGCCAGCAGGAGGGCGGGAGAGACCCAGTACTTC; CDR3 protein: CASRRAGETQYF
V gene: TRBV28; D gene: -; clone size: -; J gene: TRBJ1-1; CDR3 DNA: TGTGCCAGCAGTTTCGCGTACTTGTGGACTGAAGCTTTCTTT; CDR3 protein: CASSFAYLWTEAFF
V gene: TRBV7-8; D gene: -; clone size: -; J gene: TRBJ2-7; CDR3 DNA: TGTGCCAGCAGCGGCACCCTGGGCCGTCCCCACGAGCAGTACTTC; CDR3 protein: CASSGTLGRPHEQYF
V gene: TRBV6-5; D gene: -; clone size: -; J gene: TRBJ2-1; CDR3 DNA: TGTGCCACGAGGCGTTACAATGAGCAGTTCTTC; CDR3 protein: CATRRYNEQFF